This entry is about one TCR beta chain. Its antigen remains unknown. The CDR3 loop spans 12 amino acids. Germline CDR1 DFQATT, CDR2 SNEGSKA (reference sequence). V lost 2 bases, J lost 8 bases, and 12 bases lay in between. This specimen belongs to a study of response to subunit inactivated influenza vaccine. Overall study findings and caveats: Authors suggested few new T cells are recruited by each seasonal influenza vaccination.

TCRdb re-called the RT-PCR reads with MiXCR, one entry per CDR3 protein. The sample includes 610,000 or so distinct CDR3 sequences, 14% of them seen just once. Sequencing was performed on PBMCs from blood, taken 11 to 12 days after vaccination. The chain employs TRBV20-1 and TRBJ1-1; weak D call: TRBD1 (5 bases). The origin of this receptor is a middle-aged man who received an inactivated influenza vaccine. Here the CDR3 reads CSARQGKGEAFF. CDR3 nucleotides: TGCAGTGCTAGACAGGGAAAAGGGGAAGCTTTCTTT.